This record looks at one T cell receptor beta chain sequence and its context. Its antigen is unknown. Using immunoSEQ multiplex PCR, the repertoire was profiled, and TCRdb retains in-frame clones only, with some absent. Of more than 85,000 clones in the sample, about 90% were seen once. This sample was taken from a study of siplizumab effects on memory and regulatory T cells. The germline CDR1 and CDR2 sequences are SQVTM and ANQGSEA. With 4 bases removed from V and 5 bases from J, the gap between germline ends came to 12 bases. This CDR3 contains 13 residues. General study findings and limits: The mean Treg-derived percentage of mappable alloreactive CD4+ clones was roughly 69% with siplizumab compared with about 28% in controls. Naive T cells seemed more diverse than memory cells and seemed major alloresponse contributors. Suppressive function of proliferating Tregs from siplizumab cultures was not confirmed. A naive or memory phenotype could not be assigned to roughly 80-97% of the proliferating CD4+ or CD8+ clones.

Sequencing used CD4+ T cells sorted from blood. This TCR came from a human donor in good health. This chain links TRBV29-1 with TRBJ1-3, with D unresolved. The CDR3 coding sequence is TGCAGCGTTGTAGAGTGGCCGCGAAACACCATATATTTT. This translates into CSVVEWPRNTIYF.